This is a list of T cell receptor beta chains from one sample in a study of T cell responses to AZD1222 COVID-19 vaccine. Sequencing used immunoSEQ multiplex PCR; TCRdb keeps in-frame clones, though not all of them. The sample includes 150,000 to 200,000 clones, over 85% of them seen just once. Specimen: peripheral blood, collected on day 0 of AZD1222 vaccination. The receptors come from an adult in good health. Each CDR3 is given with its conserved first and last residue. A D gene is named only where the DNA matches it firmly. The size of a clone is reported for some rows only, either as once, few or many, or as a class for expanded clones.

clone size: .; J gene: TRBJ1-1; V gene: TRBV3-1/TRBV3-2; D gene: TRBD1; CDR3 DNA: TGTGCCAGCAGCCTAGAAGACAGGGGGCGTACTGAAGCTTTCTTT; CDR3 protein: CASSLEDRGRTEAFF
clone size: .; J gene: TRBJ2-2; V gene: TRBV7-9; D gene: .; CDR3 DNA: TGTGCCAGCAGCTTATCAGGGGCTGGCACCGGGGAGCTGTTTTTT; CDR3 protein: CASSLSGAGTGELFF
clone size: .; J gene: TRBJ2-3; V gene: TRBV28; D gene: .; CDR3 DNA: TGTGCCAGCAGCTCAAACAGGGATATGACAGATACGCAGTATTTT; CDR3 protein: CASSSNRDMTDTQYF
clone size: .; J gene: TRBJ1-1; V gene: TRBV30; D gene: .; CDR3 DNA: TGTGCCTGGAGTGTCACGACCAACACTGAAGCTTTCTTT; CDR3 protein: CAWSVTTNTEAFF
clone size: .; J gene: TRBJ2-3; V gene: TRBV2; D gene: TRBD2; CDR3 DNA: TGTGCCAGTGACTCCTCGCCCGGGACTAGCGCCACAGATACGCAGTATTTT; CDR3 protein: CASDSSPGTSATDTQYF
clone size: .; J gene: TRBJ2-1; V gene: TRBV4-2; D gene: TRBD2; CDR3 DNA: TGTGCCAGCAGCCCGGGGACTAGCGCAGACAATGAGCAGTTCTTC; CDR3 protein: CASSPGTSADNEQFF
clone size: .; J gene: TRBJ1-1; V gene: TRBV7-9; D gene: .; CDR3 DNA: TGTGCCAGCGGGGGGGCGCTGAACACTGAAGCTTTCTTT; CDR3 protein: CASGGALNTEAFF
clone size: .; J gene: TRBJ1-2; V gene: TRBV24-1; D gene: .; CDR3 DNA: TGTGCCACCAGTGATTCCGGAAGCTACTATGGCTACACCTTC; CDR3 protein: CATSDSGSYYGYTF
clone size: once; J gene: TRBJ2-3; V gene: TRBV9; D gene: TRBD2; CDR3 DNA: TGTGCCAGCAGCACTCGGGACTACTACACAGATACGCAGTATTTT; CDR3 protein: CASSTRDYYTDTQYF
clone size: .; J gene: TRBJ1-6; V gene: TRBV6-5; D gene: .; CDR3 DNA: TGTGCCAGCAATGCAGGGCTCGGATATAATTCACCCCTCCACTTT; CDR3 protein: CASNAGLGYNSPLHF
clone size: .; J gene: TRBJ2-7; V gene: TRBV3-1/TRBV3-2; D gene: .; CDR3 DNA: TGTGCCAGCAGCCAAGATGCCGAGCAGTACTTC; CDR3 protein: CASSQDAEQYF
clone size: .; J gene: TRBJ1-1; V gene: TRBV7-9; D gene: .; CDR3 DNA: TGTGCCAGCAGACAAGGGATTACAGGGACCACTGAAGCTTTCTTT; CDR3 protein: CASRQGITGTTEAFF
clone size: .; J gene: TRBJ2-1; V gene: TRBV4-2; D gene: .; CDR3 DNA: TGTGCCAGCAGCCAAGGACACTTATACAATGAGCAGTTCTTC; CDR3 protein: CASSQGHLYNEQFF
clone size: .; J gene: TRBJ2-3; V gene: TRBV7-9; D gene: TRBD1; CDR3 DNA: TGTGCCAGCAGCTTAGGGACAGGAAGCACAGATACGCAGTATTTT; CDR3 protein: CASSLGTGSTDTQYF
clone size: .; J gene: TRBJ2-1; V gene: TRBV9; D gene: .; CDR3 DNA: TGTGCCAGCAGCGTAGCTCAGGGTCTACCATACAATGAGCAGTTCTTC; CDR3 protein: CASSVAQGLPYNEQFF
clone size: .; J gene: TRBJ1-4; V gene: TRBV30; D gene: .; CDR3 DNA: TGTGCCTGGAGTGCATATGTCGAGACGGAGGAAAAACTGTTTTTT; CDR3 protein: CAWSAYVETEEKLFF
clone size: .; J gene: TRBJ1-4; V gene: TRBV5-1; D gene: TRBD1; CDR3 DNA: TGCGCCAGCAGCTCCTCCGGGACAGGGAGGCGTTTCGATCCAAATGAAAAACTGTTTTTT; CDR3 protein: CASSSSGTGRRFDPNEKLFF
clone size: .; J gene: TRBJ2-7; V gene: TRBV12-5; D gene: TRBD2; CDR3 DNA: TGTGCTAGTGGTCCACCTGGGCGGGAGCGAGGGCAGTACTTC; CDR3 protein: CASGPPGRERGQYF
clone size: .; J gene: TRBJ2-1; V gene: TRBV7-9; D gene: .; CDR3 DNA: TGTGCCAGCAGCTTACATATCTCAACTTACAATGAGCAGTTCTTC; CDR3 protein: CASSLHISTYNEQFF
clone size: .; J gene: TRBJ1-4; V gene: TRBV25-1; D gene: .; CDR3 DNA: TGTGCCAGCAGTGAAGTGACTAATGAAAAACTGTTTTTT; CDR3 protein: CASSEVTNEKLFF
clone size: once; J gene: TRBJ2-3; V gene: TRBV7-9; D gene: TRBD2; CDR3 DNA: TGTGCCAGCAGCTCAGGGACTAGCGGGAGAGATACGCAGTATTTT; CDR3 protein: CASSSGTSGRDTQYF
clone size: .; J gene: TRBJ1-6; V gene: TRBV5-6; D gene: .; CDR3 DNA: TGTGCCAGCAGCTTGGACCCCGGGACGCCCTTTAATTCACCCCTCCACTTT; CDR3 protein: CASSLDPGTPFNSPLHF
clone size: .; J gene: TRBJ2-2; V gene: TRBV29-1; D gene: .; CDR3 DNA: TGCAGCGTTGAAGTGACAGTAGCGTCCACCGGGGAGCTGTTTTTT; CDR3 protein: CSVEVTVASTGELFF
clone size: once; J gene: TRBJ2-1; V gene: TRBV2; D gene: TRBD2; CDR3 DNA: TGTGCCAGCAGTGCAGAGGCTAGCGGGAGGGGGGGGAATGAGCAGTTCTTC; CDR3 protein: CASSAEASGRGGNEQFF
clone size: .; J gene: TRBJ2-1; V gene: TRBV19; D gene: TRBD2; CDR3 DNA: TGTGCCAGTAGTATGGGGACTAGCGTAAGCCTCAATGAGCAGTTCTTC; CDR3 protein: CASSMGTSVSLNEQFF
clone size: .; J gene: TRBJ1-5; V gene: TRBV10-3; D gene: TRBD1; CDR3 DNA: TGTGCCATCAGCCATCCCGGGACAGGGATCGTTCAGCCCCAGCATTTT; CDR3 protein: CAISHPGTGIVQPQHF